Each of the 26 T cell receptor beta chains below was sequenced from the same sample in a study of blood T cell repertoires in COVID-19. Profiling relied on immunoSEQ multiplex PCR, and the TCRdb table lists in-frame clones only, not all of them. The table has a few hundred thousand clones, roughly 84% seen once. Sequencing input: peripheral blood. The receptors derive from a man aged 40-49 years with active or convalescent COVID-19.

The chain joins TRBV27 to TRBJ1-1; TRBD1 matches at 7 bases. Looked up from germline, CDR1 is MNHEY and CDR2 is SMNVEV (reference sequence). The CDR3 is made up of 13 amino acids. V trimming: 3 bases; J trimming: 4 bases; junction bases outside the gene matches: 2. The DNA for the CDR3 is TGTGCCAGCAGTTTCAGGGGGGCCACTGAAGCTTTCTTT. Protein sequence: CASSFRGATEAFF.

This rearrangement joins TRBV7-3 to TRBJ2-1, with 8 nucleotides matching TRBD2. Unmatched junction bases numbered 12, after V lost 3 bases and J lost 8 bases. The CDR3 has 16 amino acids. Germline CDR1 SGHTA, CDR2 FQGTGA. The CDR3 reads CASSLGFGAGGDEQFF. The CDR3 DNA reads TGTGCCAGCAGCTTGGGATTTGGGGCGGGAGGCGATGAGCAGTTCTTC.

This sequence joins TRBV9 and TRBJ1-2; the D is unclear. V lost 2 bases and J 8 bases, leaving 13 bases between the germline ends. This CDR3 contains 13 residues. CDR1 SGDLS and CDR2 YYNGEE come from the germline V gene. CDR3 coding DNA: TGTGCCAGCAGCGTCTATAGCGGGCAGGGCTACACCTTC. Amino acid sequence: CASSVYSGQGYTF. The variable domain in full, with the rest retrieved from reference TRBV9 and TRBJ1-2, is DSGVTQTPKHLITATGQRVTLRCSPRSGDLSVYWYQQSLDQGLQFLIQYYNGEERAKGNILERFSAQQFPDLHSELNLSSLELGDSALYFCASSVYSGQGYTFGSGTRLTVV.

The rearrangement uses TRBV4-1 and TRBJ2-7, with 11 nucleotides matching TRBD2. The V gene's germline CDR1 is MGHRA and CDR2 YSYEKL. The CDR3 is made up of 19 amino acids. Trimming cost V 0 bases and J 2 bases; bases outside gene matches: 12. CDR3 sequence (DNA): TGCGCCAGCAGCCAAGAGGCCCTCCTTAGCGGGAGGGTCCCCTACGAGCAGTACTTC. It yields the protein CASSQEALLSGRVPYEQYF.

V and J are TRBV12-5 and TRBJ2-1, with 9 bases fitting TRBD1. Germline V gene lookup returns CDR1 LGHNT and CDR2 FRNRAP. This CDR3 has 16 residues. J lost 2 bases, V lost 6 bases, and 8 bases had no gene match. CDR3 amino acids: CASGTPGQGTYNEQFF. CDR3 sequence (DNA): TGTGCTAGTGGAACTCCGGGACAGGGCACCTACAATGAGCAGTTCTTC.

This chain links TRBV9 with TRBJ1-2; 7 nucleotides line up with TRBD1. This CDR3 is built from 13 residues. Germline CDR1 and CDR2: SGDLS and YYNGEE. V dropped 4 bases and J dropped 8; count of bases not matched to a gene: 8. The CDR3 DNA reads as TGTGCCAGCAGCCGAGGGGGCAGGCTCGGCTACACCTTC. This translates into CASSRGGRLGYTF.

J is TRBJ1-1 and V is TRBV29-1; the D gene is possibly TRBD1 (6 bases). The CDR3 sequence is 13 residues long. CDR1 and CDR2 from the germline V gene are SQVTM and ANQGSEA. The germline V and J ends were trimmed by 8 bases and 7 bases, with 20 bases remaining between them. In DNA form, the CDR3 reads TGCAGCACCGAATCAGGGGTTCGGAATGAAGCTTTCTTT. Its translation: CSTESGVRNEAFF.

This rearrangement joins TRBV3-1 (or the pseudogene TRBV3-2) to TRBJ2-1; D gene unclear. Trimming stripped 4 bases from V and 5 bases from J, with 18 bases between. In germline, CDR1 is LGHDT, CDR2 YNNKEL (reference sequence). There are 16 residues in the CDR3. The CDR3 DNA reads TGTGCCAGCAGCCCCCCCCTGGAGAAGGAGAACAATGAGCAGTTCTTC. The encoded protein is CASSPPLEKENNEQFF.

The chain recombines TRBV29-1 with TRBJ2-3, with TRBD1 as a possible D gene (5 bases). CDR3 size: 13 residues. Trimming stripped 6 bases from V and 4 bases from J, with 14 bases between. CDR1 is SQVTM and CDR2 is ANQGSEA in the germline V gene. CDR3 loop: CSVAFREADTQYF. CDR3 DNA: TGCAGCGTGGCCTTCAGGGAAGCAGATACGCAGTATTTT.

V is TRBV6-2 or TRBV6-3 and J is TRBJ2-5; D may be TRBD2 (6 bases). CDR1 and CDR2 from the germline V gene are MNHEY and SVGEGT. This CDR3 contains 17 residues. The germline V and J ends were trimmed by 1 base and 2 bases, with 17 bases remaining between them. CDR3 region: CASSYLTGGASQETQYF. CDR3 nucleotides: TGTGCCAGCAGTTACTTAACAGGCGGGGCGTCACAAGAGACCCAGTACTTC.

The chain couples TRBV7-8 to TRBJ2-7, with D unclear. The V end lost 0 bases, the J end lost 1 base, and 7 bases lay between the germline ends. This CDR3 comprises 14 residues. Germline lookup yields CDR1 SGHVS and CDR2 FQNEAQ. CDR3 bases: TGTGCCAGCAGCTTAGCGGCACATTCCTACGAGCAGTACTTC. Its protein is CASSLAAHSYEQYF.

The CDR3 loop reads CASSAGLAPNEQFF. In nucleotides, the CDR3 is TGTGCCAGCAGCGCGGGACTAGCCCCCAATGAGCAGTTCTTC. The chain links TRBV9 to TRBJ2-1; 9 bases fit TRBD2. This CDR3 is 14 amino acids long. Germline values: CDR1 SGDLS, CDR2 YYNGEE. J gave up 6 bases and V 3 bases, and 4 bases lay outside the gene matches. The variable domain in full, completed from reference TRBV9 and TRBJ2-1, reads DSGVTQTPKHLITATGQRVTLRCSPRSGDLSVYWYQQSLDQGLQFLIQYYNGEERAKGNILERFSAQQFPDLHSELNLSSLELGDSALYFCASSAGLAPNEQFFGPGTRLTVL.

This rearrangement joins TRBV27 to TRBJ1-1; D gene uncertain. Between the trimmed V and J ends, which lost 6 bases and 3 bases, there was a span of 17 bases. This CDR3 comprises 15 residues. In germline, CDR1 is MNHEY, CDR2 SMNVEV (reference sequence). CDR3 DNA: TGTGCCAGCAGATACACTTGGGCAGGTTACACTGAAGCTTTCTTT. This gives the protein CASRYTWAGYTEAFF.

This rearrangement joins TRBV12-3 or TRBV12-4 to TRBJ1-1; TRBD1 is a possible D gene (5 bases). The CDR3 is made up of 12 amino acids. Trimming took off 5 bases at V and 7 bases at J, with 11 bases between the two ends. The CDR3 reads CASSPGGVEAFF. CDR3 bases: TGTGCCAGCAGTCCCGGGGGGGTTGAAGCTTTCTTT.

The chain recombines TRBV29-1 with TRBJ1-1; TRBD1 matches at 10 bases. CDR3 length: 13 amino acids. Trimming removed 6 bases from V and 3 bases from J; junction bases left unmatched: 4. Germline CDR1 SQVTM, CDR2 ANQGSEA. CDR3 DNA sequence: TGCAGCGTCGTGACAGGGGGCTACACTGAAGCTTTCTTT. It specifies CSVVTGGYTEAFF.

The chain joins TRBV7-2 to TRBJ1-2; D may be TRBD1 (5 bases). In germline, CDR1 is SGHTA, CDR2 FQGNSA. V was pared by 4 bases and J by 3 bases, with 18 bases between. The length of the CDR3 is 16 residues. CDR3 DNA sequence: TGTGCCAGCAGCTATGAAGTTTTACAGGTCGACTATGGCTACACCTTC. Amino acid sequence: CASSYEVLQVDYGYTF.

The CDR3 region is CASSLNYPAETQYF. In DNA, the CDR3 is TGTGCCAGCAGCTTGAACTACCCTGCGGAGACCCAGTACTTC. V and J are TRBV7-9 and TRBJ2-5; D gene unclear. V was pared by 3 bases and J by 5 bases, with 13 bases between. This CDR3 has 14 residues. CDR1 and CDR2 from the germline V gene are SEHNR and FQNEAQ (reference sequence).

The rearrangement links TRBV28 to TRBJ1-1; no clear D. The V gene's germline CDR1 is MDHEN and CDR2 SYDVKM. Trimming cost V 6 bases and J 11 bases, with 22 bases left between them. The CDR3 is 14 residues long. CDR3 protein: CASRLGGFAIRAFF. Here the CDR3 DNA reads TGTGCCAGCAGACTAGGAGGGTTCGCCATTAGGGCTTTCTTT. Combining the CDR3 with reference TRBV28 and TRBJ1-1 gives the whole variable domain DVKVTQSSRYLVKRTGEKVFLECVQDMDHENMFWYRQDPGLGLRLIYFSYDVKMKEKGDIPEGYSVSREKKERFSLILESASTNQTSMYLCASRLGGFAIRAFFGQGTRLTVV.

V usage is TRBV6-2 or TRBV6-3 and J usage is TRBJ1-1, with D unresolved. CDR3 size: 12 residues. The ends were cut back, 6 bases at V and 2 bases at J, with 7 bases in the middle. Germline V lookup: CDR1 MNHEY, CDR2 SVGEGT. CDR3 region: CASSLVNTEAFF. The CDR3 region has the DNA TGTGCCAGCAGCCTCGTCAACACTGAAGCTTTCTTT.

The chain recombines TRBV30 with TRBJ1-1; 7 bases map to TRBD1. V shed 5 bases, J shed 1 base, and the junction held 4 bases outside the gene matches. From germline, CDR1 is GTSNPN and CDR2 SVGIG (reference sequence). This CDR3 contains 13 residues. Here the CDR3 reads CAWGGTANTEAFF. The CDR3 nucleotides read TGTGCCTGGGGTGGGACAGCGAACACTGAAGCTTTCTTT.

A single count supports this clone. The V call is TRBV7-8, the J call TRBJ2-1; 7 bases map to TRBD2. Germline V lookup: CDR1 SGHVS, CDR2 FQNEAQ. The V and J ends lost 5 bases and 3 bases, in that order; junction bases with no gene match: 4. This CDR3 is 14 amino acids long. CDR3 in DNA: TGTGCCAGCAGCCGGGGCGGGAGCTACAATGAGCAGTTCTTC. Protein: CASSRGGSYNEQFF.

In its sample, this clone was seen a few times. CDR3 nucleotides: TGTGCCAGTAGTGCGATGGAAGGGGGGAACACTGAAGCTTTCTTT. It encodes CASSAMEGGNTEAFF. The rearrangement joins TRBV19 to TRBJ1-1; weak D call: TRBD1 (6 bases). The V end was cut by 5 bases, the J end by 1 base, with 14 bases between. The CDR3 covers 15 residues. Looked up from germline, CDR1 is LNHDA and CDR2 is SQIVND (reference sequence).

The chain joins TRBV19 to TRBJ1-1; D unclear. The CDR3 totals 16 residues. V was cut by 0 bases and J by 13 bases, with 24 bases left in between. CDR1 and CDR2 from the germline V gene are LNHDA and SQIVND (reference sequence). The CDR3 coding sequence is TGTGCCAGTAGTATAGAGGGCCGCCGAGCCGCCTACGTTAATTTCTTT. Translated, it gives CASSIEGRRAAYVNFF. The complete variable domain, with remaining parts taken from reference TRBV19 and TRBJ1-1, reads DGGITQSPKYLFRKEGQNVTLSCEQNLNHDAMYWYRQDPGQGLRLIYYSQIVNDFQKGDIAEGYSVSREKKESFPLTVTSAQKNPTAFYLCASSIEGRRAAYVNFFGQGTRLTVV.

The chain combines TRBV18 with TRBJ2-6, with 7 bases that match TRBD1. V shed 2 bases and J 0 bases; nucleotides not matched to a gene: 10. The CDR3 runs to 19 residues. The germline V gene encodes CDR1 KGHSH and CDR2 LQKENI. This CDR3 reads CASSPTRDSTLSGANVLTF. CDR3 bases: TGTGCCAGCTCACCAACCCGGGACAGCACCCTCTCTGGGGCCAACGTCCTGACTTTC.

This clone was seen only once. This chain uses TRBV6-5 with TRBJ1-2; D possibly corresponds to TRBD1 (6 bases). This CDR3 contains 14 residues. Per the germline V gene, CDR1 is MNHEY and CDR2 is SVGAGI. V was clipped by 2 bases and J by 5 bases, with 12 bases between them. CDR3 bases: TGTGCCAGCAGTTACGGGGCAGGGGAGTATGGCTACACCTTC. Its protein is CASSYGAGEYGYTF.

The J gene is TRBJ2-1, the V gene TRBV18; the match to TRBD2 covers 13 bases. CDR1 is KGHSH and CDR2 is LQKENI in the germline V gene. CDR3 length equals 15 residues. The junction had 5 bases not matched to a gene; V was cut back by 3 bases and J by 9 bases. This chain's CDR3 is CASSPGTSGAGEQFF. The CDR3 DNA reads TGTGCCAGCTCACCGGGGACTAGCGGGGCGGGTGAGCAGTTCTTC.